One T cell receptor beta chain is described in this entry. Its antigen is unknown. Base qualities are not provided; no much larger clone lies one nucleotide away. This entry comes from a study of blood T cell repertoires in COVID-19 (dated by TCRdb to 2018 to 2021). Notes on the research overall: Samples covering the acute and convalescent phases of COVID-19 were provided by collaborators in the United States, Italy and Spain. Where available, HLA class I and class II types were taken from metadata supplied by the sample provider and were not determined by assay-based typing. The prospective study material was composed of cDNA or gDNA derived from T cells, B-cell-depleted T cells, or PBMCs. Subjects who had been exposed to COVID-19, were actively infected with it, or had recovered from it provided the deeply sampled blood TCRbeta repertoires that made up the dataset. The repertoires were made available in a free public database intended to serve as a resource for research on the immune response to SARS-CoV-2. The samples were drawn from the first 160 participants of the ongoing ImmuneRACE study and from over 950 subjects provided by 6 global collaborators. Sample metadata almost always included a de-identified subject ID, COVID-19 status, age in years and sex.

Paper-wide results and their limitations: The quantity of clinical and demographic metadata differed by source and by participant and was supplied without curation.

The immunoSEQ Assay, a bias-controlled multiplex PCR, was used to amplify TCRbeta CDR3 regions from genomic DNA. As for the authors' bioinformatics: Nucleated cell counts per sample were estimated from amplification of reference gene primers within the assay. To quantify the absolute abundance of each unique TCRbeta CDR3 rearrangement, sequence reads were collapsed and filtered. For each sample, productive Simpson clonality was calculated by taking the square root of Simpson's diversity index across productive rearrangements. The source is immuneACCESS, and TCRdb retained only in-frame sequences with V and J called. Part of the clones is not carried over; for the studies checked, unresolved V genes explain less than half of this, and the remainder is unexplained. V, J and clone size derive from that table, while D and trimming were established from the DNA sequence. For this sample the table gives about 150,000 clones, of which around 88% were detected only once. The top ten constitute around 5% of the sample.

The CDR3 contains 17 residues, cysteine and phenylalanine counted. The read is trimmed to its CDR3 DNA, 51 bases read in frame from base 1. V has 4 bases trimmed and J has 5 bases trimmed; junction bases matching no gene number 12. The CDR1 and CDR2 encoded by the germline V gene are SGHRS and YFSETQ. Collaborating institutions collected whole blood in K2EDTA tubes following their own protocols. Collaborator samples were shipped for TCRbeta analysis as frozen whole blood, isolated PBMCs, or DNA extracted from either sample type. This sequence was found in a human donor in a cohort sampled during active COVID-19. The specimen sequenced was peripheral blood. The chain is encoded by TRBV5-1 joined to TRBJ2-5; TRBD1 matches 12 bases in the middle. CDR3 sequence: CASSVGQGAVELETQYF. The DNA reads as follows: TGCGCCAGCAGCGTGGGACAGGGGGCTGTTGAGTTGGAGACCCAGTACTTC.